The clone carrying this T cell receptor (beta chain) was seen repeatedly, ten times or more. The data stem from a study of T cells in Graves' hyperthyroidism and ophthalmopathy. J lost 4 bases, V lost 5 bases, and 4 bases had no gene match. Germline-derived CDR1 and CDR2 are SGHRS and YFSETQ. The CDR3 runs to 15 residues. Amplification targeted TCR beta CDR3 regions from RNA transcripts. RT-PCR in the first round (using the HTBI primer set) targeted the TCR CDR3. A single record per CDR3 protein comes from TCRdb applying MiXCR to the multiplex PCR reads. The data show about 740,000 distinct CDR3 sequences, with around 15% seen just once and roughly a tenth held by the top ten.

J is TRBJ2-1 and V is TRBV5-1; TRBD2 agrees at 12 bases. The TCR was taken from a woman aged 18-29 years with Graves' hyperthyroidism. The sequenced material came from blood. CDR3 DNA: TGCGCCAGCAGGTACGGACTAGCGGGGTACAATGAGCAGTTCTTC. Protein: CASRYGLAGYNEQFF.